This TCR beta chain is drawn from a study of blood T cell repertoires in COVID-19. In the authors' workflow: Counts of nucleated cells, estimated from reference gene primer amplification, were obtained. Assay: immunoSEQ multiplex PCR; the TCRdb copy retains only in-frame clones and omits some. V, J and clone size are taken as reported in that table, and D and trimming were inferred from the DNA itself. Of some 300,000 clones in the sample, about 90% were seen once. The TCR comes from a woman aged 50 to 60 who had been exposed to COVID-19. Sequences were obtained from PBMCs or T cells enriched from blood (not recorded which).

CDR3 sequence: CASSPRQGVVSNEKLFF. In DNA, the CDR3 is TGTGCCAGCAGCCCTAGACAGGGGGTGGTCTCTAATGAAAAACTGTTTTTT. The genes are TRBV7-8 and TRBJ1-4; TRBD1 agrees at 9 bases. CDR3 length: 17 residues. V was pared by 5 bases and J by 3 bases, with 10 bases of the junction left unmatched. Germline lookup yields CDR1 SGHVS and CDR2 FQNEAQ.